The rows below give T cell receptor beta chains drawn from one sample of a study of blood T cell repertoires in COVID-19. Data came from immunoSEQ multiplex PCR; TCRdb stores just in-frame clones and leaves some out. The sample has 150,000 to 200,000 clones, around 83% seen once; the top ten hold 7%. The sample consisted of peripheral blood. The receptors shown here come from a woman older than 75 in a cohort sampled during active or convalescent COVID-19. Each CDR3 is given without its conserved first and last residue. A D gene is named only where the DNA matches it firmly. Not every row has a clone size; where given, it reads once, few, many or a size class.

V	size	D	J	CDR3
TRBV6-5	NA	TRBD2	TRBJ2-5	ASKPGLRVGTQY
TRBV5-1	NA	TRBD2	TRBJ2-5	ASSPSGGVQTQY
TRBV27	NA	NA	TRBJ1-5	ASSLTVSNQPQH
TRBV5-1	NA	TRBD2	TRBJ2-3	ASSTTSGGATDTQY
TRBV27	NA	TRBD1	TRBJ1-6	ASSLTGQPNSPLH
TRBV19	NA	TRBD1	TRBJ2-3	ASTGQGGTDTQY
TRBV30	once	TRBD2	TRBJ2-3	ALAGGSDTQY
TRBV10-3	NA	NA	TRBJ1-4	AISVSNSGDEKLF
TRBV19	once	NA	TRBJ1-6	ASMGVSSYNSPLH
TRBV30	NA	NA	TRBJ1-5	AWSVSNQPQH
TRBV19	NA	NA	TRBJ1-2	ASSIAGAPYGYT
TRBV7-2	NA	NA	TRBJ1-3	ASRDSRSGNTIY
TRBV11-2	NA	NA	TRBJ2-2	ASSLGRRAGELF
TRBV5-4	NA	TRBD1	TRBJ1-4	ASSEGAANEKLF
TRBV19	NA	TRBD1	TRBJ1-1	ASSPRTGEAF
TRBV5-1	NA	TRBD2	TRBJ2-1	ASSLGASGYNEQF
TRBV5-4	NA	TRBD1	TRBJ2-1	ASSRSAGTGEYNEQF
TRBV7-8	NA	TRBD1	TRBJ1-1	ASSLRETGGVRRGTEAF
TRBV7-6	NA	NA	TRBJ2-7	ASSPAGFTYEQY
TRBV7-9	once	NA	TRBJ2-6	AAARAGANVLT
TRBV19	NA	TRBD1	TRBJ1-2	ASSIGTANYGYT
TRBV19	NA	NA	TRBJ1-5	ASTEGGTSGNQPQH
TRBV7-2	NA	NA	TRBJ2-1	ASSSGLYNEQF
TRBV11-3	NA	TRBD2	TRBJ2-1	ASSLNGLAGAHEQF
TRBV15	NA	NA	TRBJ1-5	ATSRDPGGNQPQH
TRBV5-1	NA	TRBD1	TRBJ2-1	ASSSNRDRVSNEQF
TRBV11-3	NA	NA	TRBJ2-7	ASSNRVREQY
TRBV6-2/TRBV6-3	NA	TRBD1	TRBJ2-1	ASSRQGGTGYNEQF
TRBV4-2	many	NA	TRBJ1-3	ASSQAPTGYGNTIY
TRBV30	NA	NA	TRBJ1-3	AWSLGLKSSGNTIY
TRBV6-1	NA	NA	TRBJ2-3	ASSDRTRFSSTDTQY
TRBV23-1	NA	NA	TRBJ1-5	ASPTEYQH
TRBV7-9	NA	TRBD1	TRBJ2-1	ASSRQGSSYNEQF
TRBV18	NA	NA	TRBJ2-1	ASSPPSDNEQF
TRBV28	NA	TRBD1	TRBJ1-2	ASSREGARKVS
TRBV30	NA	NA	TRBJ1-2	AWIKGDRIAGYT
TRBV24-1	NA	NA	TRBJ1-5	ATSDAGDSNQPQH
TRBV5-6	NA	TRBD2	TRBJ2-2	ASSKRTSGSFAGELF
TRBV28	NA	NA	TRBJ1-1	ASRGRGATKTEAF
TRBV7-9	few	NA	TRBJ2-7	ASTNSLASNEQY
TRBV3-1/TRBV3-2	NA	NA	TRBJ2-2	ASSLGNTGELF
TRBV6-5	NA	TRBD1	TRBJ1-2	ASSYLTGADGYT